This entry features one T cell receptor (beta chain) sequence. This record comes from a study of blood T cell repertoires in COVID-19. The method was immunoSEQ multiplex PCR; TCRdb's version includes in-frame clones alone and lacks a portion of them. The repertoire holds around 700,000 clones, with more than 80% as singletons. The CDR3 has 13 residues. The V and J ends lost 3 bases and 4 bases respectively, with 9 bases between them. Germline V gene data show CDR1 as SGHAT and CDR2 as FQNNGV. The clonotype originates from a woman younger than 35 with acute or convalescent COVID-19. Specimen: peripheral blood. The V gene is TRBV11-2, the J gene TRBJ1-2, with D hard to call. The CDR3 sequence is CASSLSRLYGYTF. CDR3 coding DNA: TGTGCCAGCAGCTTGTCCAGACTCTATGGCTACACCTTC.